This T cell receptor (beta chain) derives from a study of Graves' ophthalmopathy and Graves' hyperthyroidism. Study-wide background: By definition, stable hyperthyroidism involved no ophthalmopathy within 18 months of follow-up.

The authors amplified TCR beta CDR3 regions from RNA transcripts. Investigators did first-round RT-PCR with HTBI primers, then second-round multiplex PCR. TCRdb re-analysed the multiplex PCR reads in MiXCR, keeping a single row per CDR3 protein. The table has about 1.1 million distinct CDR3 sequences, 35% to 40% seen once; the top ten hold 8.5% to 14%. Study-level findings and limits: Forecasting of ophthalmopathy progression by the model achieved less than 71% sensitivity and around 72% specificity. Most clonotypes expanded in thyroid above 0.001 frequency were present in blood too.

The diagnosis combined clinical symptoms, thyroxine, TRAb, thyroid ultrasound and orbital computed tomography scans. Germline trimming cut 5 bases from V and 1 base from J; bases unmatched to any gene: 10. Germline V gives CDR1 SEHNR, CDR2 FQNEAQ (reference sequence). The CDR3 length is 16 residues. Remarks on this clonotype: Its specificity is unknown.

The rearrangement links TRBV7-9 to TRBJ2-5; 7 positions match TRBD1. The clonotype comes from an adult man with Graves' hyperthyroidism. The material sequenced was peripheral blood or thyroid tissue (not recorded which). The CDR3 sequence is CASSAEQGLSQETQYF. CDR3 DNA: TGTGCCAGCAGCGCAGAACAGGGGTTGAGCCAAGAGACCCAGTACTTC.